This T cell receptor beta chain was retrieved from a study of OX40 agonist ivuxolimab in advanced cancers. In the study overall: As their treatment, patients were administered ivuxolimab, an agonistic anti-OX40 (CD134) antibody. Intravenous ivuxolimab at 0.01 to 10 mg/kg was given to patients every 2 weeks. The group had a mean age of 60 years, ranged from about 23 to 85, and was 80% to 90% male.

The study, taken as a whole, reports: More expanded clones were seen, on average, in CD8+ T cells than in CD4+.

Sequenced by immunoSEQ multiplex PCR; TCRdb stores in-frame clones only, minus some. The sample has 60,000 to 75,000 clones, over 70% seen once. CDR3 size: 14 residues. J lost 0 bases, V lost 5 bases, and 3 bases had no gene match. The V gene's germline CDR1 is SSHAT and CDR2 FNYEAQ (reference sequence). In its sample, this clone was seen a few times. The antigen remains unidentified. The rearrangement joins TRBV7-7 to TRBJ2-5; 7 bases agree with TRBD1. Sequencing used CD4+ or CD8+ T cells sorted from blood, obtained in a trial of the OX40 agonist ivuxolimab. This receptor was identified in an adult with an advanced solid tumor such as melanoma, head and neck, liver or kidney cancer. CDR3 coding DNA: TGTGCCAGCAGCAAGGGACAGCACCAAGAGACCCAGTACTTC. Encoded protein: CASSKGQHQETQYF.